These 28 T cell receptor beta chains were sequenced from one sample in a study of cytotoxic CD8 clonotypes in ibrutinib-treated CLL. TCRdb's table, derived via immunoSEQ multiplex PCR, lists solely in-frame clones and lacks some. The sample includes 58,000 or so clones, roughly 50% of them seen just once. The input for sequencing was PBMCs, taken after 12 months of ibrutinib treatment. The receptors were gathered from a human donor with chronic lymphocytic leukemia.

In the case of this clone: Germline and junction disagree at one end, which may indicate a read error. This chain joins TRBV10-3 and TRBJ1-5, with D possibly being TRBD1 (6 bases). CDR1 and CDR2 (germline): ENHRY, SYGVKD. CDR3 length: 14 amino acids. CDR3 sequence (DNA): TGTGCCAGCAGTCACACCAGGGGCGGACAGCCCCAGCATTTT. Its translation: CASSHTRGGQPQHF.

V is TRBV13 and J is TRBJ2-7, with D tentatively TRBD2 (5 bases). V was trimmed by 5 bases and J by 4 bases, leaving 12 bases between them. This CDR3 has 13 residues. The germline CDR1 and CDR2 sequences are PRHDT and FYEKMQ (reference sequence). CDR3 protein: CASSPPSGYEQYF. CDR3 coding DNA: TGTGCCAGCAGCCCCCCCTCGGGATACGAGCAGTACTTC.

The CDR3 DNA reads TGTGCCAGCAGTGAAGAAGGGTATGAGCAGTTCTTC. Residues: CASSEEGYEQFF. The chain links TRBV6-5 to TRBJ2-1; D not certain. Germline CDR1 MNHEY, CDR2 SVGAGI. This CDR3 is built from 12 residues. Trimming removed 5 bases at V and 8 bases at J, with 10 bases between.

J is TRBJ2-7 and V is TRBV29-1; perhaps TRBD1 as D (6 bases). This CDR3 is 12 amino acids long. V dropped 6 bases and J dropped 2 bases, with 11 bases sitting between them. Germline V gene lookup returns CDR1 SQVTM and CDR2 ANQGSEA. The CDR3 protein is CSVTGITYEQYF. The CDR3 DNA follows: TGCAGCGTAACAGGGATTACCTACGAGCAGTACTTC.

This clone was observed at least ten times. The chain uses TRBV6-5 and TRBJ1-6, with 7 nucleotides matching TRBD1. In germline, CDR1 is MNHEY, CDR2 SVGAGI. Trimming cost V 6 bases and J 6 bases; bases outside gene matches: 5. The CDR3 runs 14 residues. CDR3: CASRNRGSNSPLHF. The CDR3 DNA reads as TGTGCCAGCAGGAACAGGGGTAGTAATTCACCCCTCCACTTT.

The V gene is TRBV6-5, the J gene TRBJ2-2; D tentatively fits TRBD1 or TRBD2 (5 bases each). Trimming removed 7 bases from V and 1 base from J, with 10 bases in between. This CDR3 contains 14 residues. CDR1 MNHEY and CDR2 SVGAGI come from the germline V gene. CDR3: CASNRDQNTGELFF. CDR3 coding DNA: TGTGCCAGCAACCGGGACCAGAACACCGGGGAGCTGTTTTTT.

The V and J genes are TRBV28 and TRBJ1-4; perhaps TRBD1 as D (5 bases). This CDR3 spans 17 amino acids. Looked up from germline, CDR1 is MDHEN and CDR2 is SYDVKM. V was pared by 2 bases and J by 2 bases, with 15 bases between. The DNA for the CDR3 is TGTGCCAGCAGTTTACCGGCGGGGGGAAGGACTAATGAAAAACTGTTTTTT. This gives the protein CASSLPAGGRTNEKLFF.

This clone was detected a few times. V usage is TRBV9 and J usage is TRBJ2-5; no clear D. The CDR3 runs to 15 residues. Trimming cost V 4 bases and J 0 bases, with 13 bases left between them. Germline CDR1 and CDR2: SGDLS and YYNGEE. The CDR3 loop reads CASSPTVANQETQYF. In nucleotides, the CDR3 is TGTGCCAGCAGCCCCACGGTGGCAAACCAAGAGACCCAGTACTTC.

The chain couples TRBV6-4 to TRBJ2-3, with D possibly matching TRBD2 (6 bases). The germline V and J ends were trimmed by 3 bases and 2 bases, with 12 bases remaining between them. Germline V lookup: CDR1 MRHNA, CDR2 SNTAGT. This CDR3 contains 15 residues. CDR3 protein: CASSEVGGATDTQYF. DNA for the CDR3: TGTGCCAGCAGTGAGGTTGGCGGGGCCACAGATACGCAGTATTTT.

This clone was recorded once. The rearrangement links TRBV28 to TRBJ2-3; D is unresolved. Germline V CDR1 and CDR2: MDHEN, SYDVKM. This CDR3 is 14 amino acids long. V was cut by 2 bases and J by 2 bases, with 8 bases left in between. DNA for the CDR3: TGTGCCAGCAGTTTAGGGGTTATCACAGATACGCAGTATTTT. Its protein is CASSLGVITDTQYF.

The chain carries TRBV29-1 and TRBJ2-3; TRBD1 agrees at 8 bases. J was trimmed by 1 base and V by 4 bases; bases with no gene match: 10. This CDR3 has 16 residues. Germline V gene sequence: CDR1 SQVTM, CDR2 ANQGSEA. CDR3 sequence (DNA): TGCAGCGTTGGTGGGACAGGTTGGGTGGGCACAGATACGCAGTATTTT. It encodes CSVGGTGWVGTDTQYF.

This clone was seen a few times. The chain uses TRBV29-1 and TRBJ2-5; TRBD2 matches at 9 bases. V lost 2 bases and J lost 1; bases outside the gene matches: 8. The CDR3 has 16 residues. Germline V lookup: CDR1 SQVTM, CDR2 ANQGSEA. CDR3 in amino acids: CSVEFGTTSGQETQYF. In nucleotides, the CDR3 is TGCAGCGTTGAATTTGGTACGACTAGCGGCCAAGAGACCCAGTACTTC.

This clone has only a few counts. V is TRBV2 and J is TRBJ2-1, with no clear D. This CDR3 is 13 amino acids long. V lost 10 bases and J 1 base, leaving 11 bases between the germline ends. Germline values: CDR1 SNHLY, CDR2 FYNNEI. This CDR3 is CAMNSLSYNEQFF. The CDR3 bases are TGTGCCATGAACAGTTTATCCTACAATGAGCAGTTCTTC.

The chain recombines TRBV10-2 with TRBJ1-1; possible D gene TRBD1, 5 bases. The germline V gene has CDR1 WSHSY and CDR2 SAAADI. Trimming shortened V by 2 bases and J by 3 bases, and 13 bases separated the two germline ends. The CDR3 has 15 amino acids. The chain's CDR3 is CASSEVGGFDTEAFF. DNA for the CDR3: TGCGCCAGCAGTGAGGTCGGGGGATTCGACACTGAAGCTTTCTTT.

V gene TRBV6-5 combines with J gene TRBJ2-5, with D tentatively TRBD2 (5 bases). Deletions cut 8 bases from V and 2 bases from J, with 15 bases between. Germline CDR1 MNHEY, CDR2 SVGAGI. The CDR3 sequence is 14 residues long. CDR3 sequence reads: CASGSLASQETQYF. The CDR3 nucleotides read TGTGCCAGCGGATCGCTAGCATCTCAAGAGACCCAGTACTTC.

The chain couples TRBV19 to TRBJ2-7; D perhaps matches TRBD2 (5 bases). Germline V gene lookup returns CDR1 LNHDA and CDR2 SQIVND (reference sequence). Trimming pared 5 bases from V and 3 bases from J, leaving 5 bases between. The CDR3 loop spans 11 amino acids. CDR3 region: CASSAGYEQYF. The CDR3 DNA is TGTGCCAGTAGTGCGGGCTACGAGCAGTACTTC.

The CDR3 is CATLDHGSGTGSEKLFF. Here the CDR3 DNA reads TGTGCCACCCTAGACCATGGGTCCGGGACAGGTAGTGAAAAACTGTTTTTT. The chain has TRBV15 and TRBJ1-4; 8 bases align to TRBD1. This CDR3 has 17 residues. V dropped 8 bases and J dropped 7; count of bases not matched to a gene: 18. CDR1 and CDR2 from the germline V gene are LNHNV and YYDKDF (reference sequence).

CDR3 loop: CASSLGGTQGETQYF. In DNA form, the CDR3 reads TGTGCCAGCAGTTTAGGGGGTACGCAAGGGGAGACCCAGTACTTC. The chain has TRBV28 and TRBJ2-5; the D gene could be TRBD1 or TRBD2 (5 bases each). Germline-derived CDR1 and CDR2 are MDHEN and SYDVKM. Deletions cut 2 bases from V and 5 bases from J, with 15 bases between. This CDR3 spans 15 amino acids. Combining the CDR3 with reference TRBV28 and TRBJ2-5 gives the whole variable domain DVKVTQSSRYLVKRTGEKVFLECVQDMDHENMFWYRQDPGLGLRLIYFSYDVKMKEKGDIPEGYSVSREKKERFSLILESASTNQTSMYLCASSLGGTQGETQYFGPGTRLLVL.

The table lists this clone with many counts. In the same sample, other DNA sequences code for this CDR3. The CDR3, as DNA: TGTGCCAGTAGTATAGGACGGGTATCCACAGATACGCAGTATTTT. Protein: CASSIGRVSTDTQYF. The rearrangement joins TRBV19 to TRBJ2-3, with no clear D. The V end was cut by 1 base, the J end by 2 bases, with 10 bases between. From germline, CDR1 is LNHDA and CDR2 SQIVND (reference sequence). This CDR3 has 15 residues.

This clone was counted a single time. This rearrangement joins TRBV11-2 to TRBJ2-1; the D is unclear. The CDR3 is 14 amino acids. CDR1 is SGHAT, CDR2 FQNNGV, per germline. V lost 4 bases and J lost 4, with 11 bases in between. The CDR3 loop is CASSSLHPYNEQFF. The CDR3 DNA is TGTGCCAGCAGCTCGTTGCACCCATACAATGAGCAGTTCTTC. Drawing the rest from reference TRBV11-2 and TRBJ2-1, the complete variable domain is EAGVAQSPRYKIIEKRQSVAFWCNPISGHATLYWYQQILGQGPKLLIQFQNNGVVDDSQLPKDRFSAERLKGVDSTLKIQPAKLEDSAVYLCASSSLHPYNEQFFGPGTRLTVL.

The chain combines TRBV6-1 with TRBJ2-1, with D uncertain. The CDR3 loop spans 13 amino acids. V lost 9 bases and J 3 bases, leaving 12 bases between the germline ends. The germline gives CDR1 MNHNS, CDR2 SASEGT. The CDR3 protein is CASNPRLYNEQFF. The DNA of the CDR3 is TGTGCCAGTAATCCGAGGCTCTACAATGAGCAGTTCTTC.

This clone was seen repeatedly, ten times or more. V gene TRBV28 combines with J gene TRBJ1-3, with a weak D call TRBD1 (5 bases). Germline V gene data show CDR1 as MDHEN and CDR2 as SYDVKM. This CDR3 region has 15 residues. Between the trimmed V and J ends, which lost 2 bases and 0 bases, there was a span of 8 bases. The CDR3 DNA sequence: TGTGCCAGCAGTTTACAGGGAAGCTCTGGAAACACCATATATTTT. As protein: CASSLQGSSGNTIYF. Combining the CDR3 with reference TRBV28 and TRBJ1-3 gives the whole variable domain DVKVTQSSRYLVKRTGEKVFLECVQDMDHENMFWYRQDPGLGLRLIYFSYDVKMKEKGDIPEGYSVSREKKERFSLILESASTNQTSMYLCASSLQGSSGNTIYFGEGSWLTVV.

There are a few counts of this clone. The rearrangement joins TRBV18 to TRBJ2-7; 10 bases fit TRBD1. CDR3 length equals 16 residues. Germline loops: CDR1 KGHSH, CDR2 LQKENI. V lost 5 bases, J lost 1 base, and 8 bases stayed unmatched. The CDR3 DNA reads as TGTGCCAGCTCATCCACGGGACAGGGGATTTCCTACGAGCAGTACGTC. Residues: CASSSTGQGISYEQYV.

The chain couples TRBV9 to TRBJ2-7; no clear D. V was clipped by 0 bases and J by 2 bases, with 9 bases between them. Germline V gene lookup returns CDR1 SGDLS and CDR2 YYNGEE. CDR3 length: 14 amino acids. The CDR3 protein is CASSVDPVAYEQYF. The CDR3 DNA reads TGTGCCAGCAGCGTAGACCCGGTAGCCTACGAGCAGTACTTC.

This chain connects TRBV5-4 to TRBJ1-6; TRBD1 agrees at 7 bases. Germline V gene sequence: CDR1 SGHNT, CDR2 YYREEE (reference sequence). This CDR3 has 18 amino acids. Trimming took 2 bases from V and 1 from J; bases not matched to a gene: 9. The CDR3 coding sequence is TGTGCCAGCAGCTTAAAGACAGGGTCGGGGTCCTATAATTCACCCCTCCACTTT. This translates into CASSLKTGSGSYNSPLHF.

The rearrangement uses TRBV5-1 and TRBJ2-3, with D unclear. The CDR3 is 14 residues long. Germline V gives CDR1 SGHRS, CDR2 YFSETQ. V shed 0 bases and J shed 6 bases, with 11 bases lying between them. The CDR3 loop is CASSLGLTWDTQYF. The CDR3 region has the DNA TGCGCCAGCAGCTTGGGTTTGACTTGGGATACGCAGTATTTT.

The chain links TRBV18 to TRBJ1-2, with D uncertain. From germline, CDR1 is KGHSH and CDR2 LQKENI. The CDR3 runs 13 residues. V lost 1 base to trimming and J lost 6 bases, with 9 bases between them. The CDR3 coding sequence is TGTGCCAGCTCACCACAAGGGAGGGATGGCTACACCTTC. Translated: CASSPQGRDGYTF. The full variable domain, completed using reference TRBV18 and TRBJ1-2, is NAGVMQNPRHLVRRRGQEARLRCSPMKGHSHVYWYRQLPEEGLKFMVYLQKENIIDESGMPKERFSAEFPKEGPSILRIQQVVRGDSAAYFCASSPQGRDGYTFGSGTRLTVV.

V and J are TRBV28 and TRBJ1-1, with a weak D call TRBD1 (6 bases). Germline V lookup: CDR1 MDHEN, CDR2 SYDVKM. This CDR3 has 15 amino acids. Trimming took 4 bases from V and 10 from J, leaving 22 bases between them. CDR3 DNA sequence: TGTGCCAGCAGTTCCCTTACCGTAGCAGGGGCGGTAGCTTTCTTT. It yields the protein CASSSLTVAGAVAFF. Drawing the rest from reference TRBV28 and TRBJ1-1, the complete variable domain is DVKVTQSSRYLVKRTGEKVFLECVQDMDHENMFWYRQDPGLGLRLIYFSYDVKMKEKGDIPEGYSVSREKKERFSLILESASTNQTSMYLCASSSLTVAGAVAFFGQGTRLTVV.